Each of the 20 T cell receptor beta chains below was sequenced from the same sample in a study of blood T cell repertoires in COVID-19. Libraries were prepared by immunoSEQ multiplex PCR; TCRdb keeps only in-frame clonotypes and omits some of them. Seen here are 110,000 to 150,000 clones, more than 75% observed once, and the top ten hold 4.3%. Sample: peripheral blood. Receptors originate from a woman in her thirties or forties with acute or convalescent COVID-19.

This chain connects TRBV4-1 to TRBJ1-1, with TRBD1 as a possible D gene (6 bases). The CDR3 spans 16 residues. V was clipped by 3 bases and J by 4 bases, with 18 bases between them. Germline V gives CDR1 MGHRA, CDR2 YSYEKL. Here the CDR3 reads CASSHYGGGAPTEAFF. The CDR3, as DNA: TGCGCCAGCAGCCACTACGGGGGGGGCGCCCCCACTGAAGCTTTCTTT.

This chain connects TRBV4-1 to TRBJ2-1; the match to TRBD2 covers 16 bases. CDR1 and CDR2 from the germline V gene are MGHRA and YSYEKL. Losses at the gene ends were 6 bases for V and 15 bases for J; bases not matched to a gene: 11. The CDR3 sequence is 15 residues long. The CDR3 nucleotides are TGCGCCAGCAGTCTTCTGGGACTAGCGGGAGGGCCTCGGTTCTTC. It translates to CASSLLGLAGGPRFF.

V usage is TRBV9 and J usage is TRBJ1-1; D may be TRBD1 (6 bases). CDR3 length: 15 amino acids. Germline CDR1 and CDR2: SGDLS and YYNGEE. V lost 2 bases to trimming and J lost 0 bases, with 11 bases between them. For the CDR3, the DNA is TGTGCCAGCAGCGTCTCAGGGGACATGAACACTGAAGCTTTCTTT. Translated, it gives CASSVSGDMNTEAFF. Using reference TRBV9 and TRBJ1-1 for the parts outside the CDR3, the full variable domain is DSGVTQTPKHLITATGQRVTLRCSPRSGDLSVYWYQQSLDQGLQFLIQYYNGEERAKGNILERFSAQQFPDLHSELNLSSLELGDSALYFCASSVSGDMNTEAFFGQGTRLTVV.

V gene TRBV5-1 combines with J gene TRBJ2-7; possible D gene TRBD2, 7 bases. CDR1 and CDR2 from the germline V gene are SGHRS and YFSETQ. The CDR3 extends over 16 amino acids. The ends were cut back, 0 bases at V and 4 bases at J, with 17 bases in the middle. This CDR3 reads CASSLAEGGLSYEQYF. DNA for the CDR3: TGCGCCAGCAGCTTGGCCGAGGGGGGGCTCTCGTACGAGCAGTACTTC.

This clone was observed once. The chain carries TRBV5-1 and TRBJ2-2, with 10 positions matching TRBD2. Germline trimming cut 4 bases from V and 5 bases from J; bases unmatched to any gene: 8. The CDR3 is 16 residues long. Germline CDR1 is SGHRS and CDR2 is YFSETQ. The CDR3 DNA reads TGCGCCAGCAGCGAATCTAGCGGGAGCCGGACCGGGGAGCTGTTTTTT. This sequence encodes CASSESSGSRTGELFF.

The CDR3 DNA follows: TGCGCCAGCAGCTTGGGGGGGACAGGTATCTACGAGCAGTACTTC. This gives the protein CASSLGGTGIYEQYF. The chain employs TRBV5-1 and TRBJ2-7; 8 bases agree with TRBD1. Germline V gene data show CDR1 as SGHRS and CDR2 as YFSETQ. The junction had 5 bases not matched to a gene; V was cut back by 0 bases and J by 3 bases. The length of the CDR3 is 15 residues.

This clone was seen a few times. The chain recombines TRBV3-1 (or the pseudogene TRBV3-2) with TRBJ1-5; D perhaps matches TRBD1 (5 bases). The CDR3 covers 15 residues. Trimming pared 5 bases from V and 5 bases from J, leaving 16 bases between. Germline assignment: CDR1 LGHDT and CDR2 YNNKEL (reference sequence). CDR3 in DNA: TGTGCCAGCAGCACCCCTCAGGGTGTTGATCAGCCCCAGCATTTT. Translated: CASSTPQGVDQPQHF.

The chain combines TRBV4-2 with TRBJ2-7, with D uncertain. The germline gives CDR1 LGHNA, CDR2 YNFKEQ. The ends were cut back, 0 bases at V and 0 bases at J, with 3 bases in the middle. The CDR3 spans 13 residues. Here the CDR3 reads CASSQESSYEQYF. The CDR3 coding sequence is TGTGCCAGCAGCCAAGAGAGCTCCTACGAGCAGTACTTC.

CDR3 protein: CASSSPPGAGFGNTIYF. In DNA, the CDR3 is TGTGCCAGCAGCTCGCCGCCAGGGGCAGGGTTTGGAAACACCATATATTTT. The V gene is TRBV7-9, the J gene TRBJ1-3; maybe TRBD1 (6 bases). Trimming shortened V by 4 bases and J by 3 bases, and 19 bases separated the two germline ends. Germline V gene sequence: CDR1 SEHNR, CDR2 FQNEAQ (reference sequence). The CDR3 covers 17 residues.

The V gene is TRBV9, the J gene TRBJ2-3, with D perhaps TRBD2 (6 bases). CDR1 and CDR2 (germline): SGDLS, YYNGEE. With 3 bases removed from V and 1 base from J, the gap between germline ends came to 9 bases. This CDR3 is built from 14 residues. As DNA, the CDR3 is TGTGCCAGCAGCGCACGGGAGCGCACAGATACGCAGTATTTT. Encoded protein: CASSARERTDTQYF.

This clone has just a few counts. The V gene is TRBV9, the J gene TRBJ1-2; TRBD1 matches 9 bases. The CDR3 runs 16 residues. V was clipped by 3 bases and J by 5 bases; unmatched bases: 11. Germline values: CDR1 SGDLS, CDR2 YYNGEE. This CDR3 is CASSDGTGTLGYGYTF. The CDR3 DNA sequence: TGTGCCAGCAGCGACGGGACAGGGACCCTTGGGTATGGCTACACCTTC. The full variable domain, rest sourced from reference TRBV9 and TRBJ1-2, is DSGVTQTPKHLITATGQRVTLRCSPRSGDLSVYWYQQSLDQGLQFLIQYYNGEERAKGNILERFSAQQFPDLHSELNLSSLELGDSALYFCASSDGTGTLGYGYTFGSGTRLTVV.

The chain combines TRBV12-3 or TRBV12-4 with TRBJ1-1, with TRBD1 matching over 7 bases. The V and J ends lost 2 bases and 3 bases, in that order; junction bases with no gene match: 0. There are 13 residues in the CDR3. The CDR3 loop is CASSLTGDTEAFF. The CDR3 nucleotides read TGTGCCAGCAGTTTAACAGGGGACACTGAAGCTTTCTTT.

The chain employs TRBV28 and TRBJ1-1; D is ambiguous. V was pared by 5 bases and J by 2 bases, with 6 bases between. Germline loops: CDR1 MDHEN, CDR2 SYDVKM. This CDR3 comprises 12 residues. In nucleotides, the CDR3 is TGTGCCAGCAGTCTCAGAAACACTGAAGCTTTCTTT. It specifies CASSLRNTEAFF.

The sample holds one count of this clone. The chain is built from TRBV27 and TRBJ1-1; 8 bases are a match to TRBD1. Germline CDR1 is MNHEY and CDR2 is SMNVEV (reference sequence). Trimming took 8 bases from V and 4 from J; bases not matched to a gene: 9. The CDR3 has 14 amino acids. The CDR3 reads CASAPQGASTEAFF. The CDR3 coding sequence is TGTGCCAGCGCCCCCCAGGGGGCCAGCACTGAAGCTTTCTTT.

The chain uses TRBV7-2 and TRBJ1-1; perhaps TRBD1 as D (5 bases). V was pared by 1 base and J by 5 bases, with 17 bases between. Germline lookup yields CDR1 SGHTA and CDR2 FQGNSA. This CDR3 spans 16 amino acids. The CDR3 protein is CASSLGGVRLRTEAFF. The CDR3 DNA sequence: TGTGCCAGCAGCTTAGGGGGGGTAAGGTTAAGGACTGAAGCTTTCTTT.

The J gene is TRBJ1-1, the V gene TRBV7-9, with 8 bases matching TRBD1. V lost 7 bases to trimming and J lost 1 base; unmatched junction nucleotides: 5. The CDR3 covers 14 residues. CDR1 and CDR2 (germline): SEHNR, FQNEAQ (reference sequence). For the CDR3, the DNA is TGTGCCAGCACCTCTGGACAGGGGAACACTGAAGCTTTCTTT. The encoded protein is CASTSGQGNTEAFF. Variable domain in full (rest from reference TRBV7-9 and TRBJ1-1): DTGVSQNPRHKITKRGQNVTFRCDPISEHNRLYWYRQTLGQGPEFLTYFQNEAQLEKSRLLSDRFSAERPKGSFSTLEIQRTEQGDSAMYLCASTSGQGNTEAFFGQGTRLTVV.

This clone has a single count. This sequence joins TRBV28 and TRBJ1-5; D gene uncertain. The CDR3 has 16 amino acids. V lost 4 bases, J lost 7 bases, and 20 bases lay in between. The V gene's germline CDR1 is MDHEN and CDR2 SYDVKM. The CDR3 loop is CASSSGVRASGQPQHF. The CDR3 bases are TGTGCCAGCAGTTCTGGAGTGAGGGCGTCTGGGCAGCCCCAGCATTTT.

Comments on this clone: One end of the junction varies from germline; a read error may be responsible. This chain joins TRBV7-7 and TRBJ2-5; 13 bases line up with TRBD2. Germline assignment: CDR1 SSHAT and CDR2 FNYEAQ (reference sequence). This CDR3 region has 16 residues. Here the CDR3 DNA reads TGTGCTAGCAGCCCCGGGACTAGCGGGACCTTTGAGACCCAGTACTTC. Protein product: CASSPGTSGTFETQYF.

The CDR3 nucleotides are TGTGCCAGCAGCCCACCTCGGGGGGGCAGTGAGACGGGAAACACCATATATTTT. Amino acid sequence: CASSPPRGGSETGNTIYF. V gene TRBV9 combines with J gene TRBJ1-3; D is perhaps TRBD1 (6 bases). Between the trimmed V and J ends, which lost 4 bases and 4 bases, there was a span of 24 bases. The CDR3 runs 18 residues. Germline CDR1 SGDLS, CDR2 YYNGEE.

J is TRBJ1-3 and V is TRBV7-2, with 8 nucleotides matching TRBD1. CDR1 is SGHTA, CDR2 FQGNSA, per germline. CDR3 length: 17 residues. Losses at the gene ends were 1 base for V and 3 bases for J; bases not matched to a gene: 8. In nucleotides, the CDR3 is TGTGCCAGCAGCTTAGGCAGGACAGGGTTGTATGGAAACACCATATATTTT. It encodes CASSLGRTGLYGNTIYF.